The entry below describes one T cell receptor (beta chain). The data belong to a study of blood T cell repertoires in COVID-19. Background on the study: Samples of COVID-19 (acute and convalescent) were obtained from the United States, Italy and Spain.

Profiling relied on immunoSEQ multiplex PCR, and the TCRdb table lists in-frame clones only, not all of them. The sample includes around 70,000 clones, about nine tenths of them seen just once. Trimming cost V 6 bases and J 3 bases, with 11 bases left between them. The CDR3 sequence is 13 residues long. The V call is TRBV12-3 or TRBV12-4, the J call TRBJ1-2; weak D call: TRBD1 (6 bases). Sequences were obtained from peripheral blood. The clonotype comes from a woman in her late teens or twenties with acute or convalescent COVID-19. The CDR3 reads CASRGRTDYGYTF. In DNA, the CDR3 is TGTGCCAGCAGGGGCAGGACAGACTATGGCTACACCTTC.